Sequencing of this T cell receptor (beta chain) was carried out in a study of blood T cells in healthy people across ages. The overall study: The capture of about one barcoded beta molecule per two T cells was achieved by template switching. Study-wide results and caveats: With unsorted PBMCs, a conclusive comparison of naive versus antigen-experienced cells was not possible.

Points on this clonotype: What it binds is not known.

The donors, healthy Caucasians from Russia, were aged about 6 to 100. Alongside a J-beta primer mix, a sample-barcoded 5' primer served in a second PCR lasting about 6 to 11 cycles. Individual samples furnished no less than 2.5 million CDR3-containing paired-end reads apiece. TCRdb reanalysed the 5' RACE reads using MiXCR and keeps one entry per CDR3 protein. This table holds about 780,000 distinct CDR3 sequences, 25% to 30% found once. Germline lookup yields CDR1 DFQATT and CDR2 SNEGSKA (reference sequence). The CDR3 extends over 12 amino acids. Deletions cut 3 bases from V and 7 bases from J, with 10 bases between. The same specimen was also included in a second study, on T cells of mothers and their children.

The sequence was obtained from a boy aged 5 to 17 in good health. This sequence joins TRBV20-1 and TRBJ1-5; D possibly corresponds to TRBD1 (5 bases). The sample consisted of blood. The chain's CDR3 is CSARRQGQPQHF. The CDR3 DNA is TGCAGTGCTAGGCGGCAGGGCCAGCCCCAGCATTTT.